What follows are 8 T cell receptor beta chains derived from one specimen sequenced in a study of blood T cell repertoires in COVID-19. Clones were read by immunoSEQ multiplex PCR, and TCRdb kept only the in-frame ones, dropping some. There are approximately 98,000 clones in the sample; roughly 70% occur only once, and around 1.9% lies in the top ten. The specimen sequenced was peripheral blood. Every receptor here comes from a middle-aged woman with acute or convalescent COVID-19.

This CDR3 is CASSPTGGRGAAYEQYF. The CDR3 nucleotides are TGTGCCAGCAGCCCCACCGGGGGGCGGGGCGCCGCCTACGAGCAGTACTTC. V gene TRBV7-2 combines with J gene TRBJ2-7, with D maybe TRBD2 (7 bases). V was shortened by 5 bases and J by 2 bases, with 22 bases between the two germline ends. This CDR3 has 17 residues. CDR1 and CDR2 from the germline V gene are SGHTA and FQGNSA.

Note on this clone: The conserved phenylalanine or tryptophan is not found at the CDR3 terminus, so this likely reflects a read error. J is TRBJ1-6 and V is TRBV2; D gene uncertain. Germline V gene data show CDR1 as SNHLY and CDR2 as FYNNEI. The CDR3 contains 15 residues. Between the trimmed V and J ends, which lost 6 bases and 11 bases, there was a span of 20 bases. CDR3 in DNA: TGTGCCAGCAGATTGACTGCCTTCGACGATCCACCCCTCCACCTT. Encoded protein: CASRLTAFDDPPLHL.

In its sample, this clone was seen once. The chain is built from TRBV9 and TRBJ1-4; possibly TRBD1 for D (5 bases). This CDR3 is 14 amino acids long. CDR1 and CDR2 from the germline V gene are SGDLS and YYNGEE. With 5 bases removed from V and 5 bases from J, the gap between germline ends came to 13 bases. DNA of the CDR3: TGTGCCAGCAGTCCTCAGGGAAACAATGAAAAACTGTTTTTT. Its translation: CASSPQGNNEKLFF. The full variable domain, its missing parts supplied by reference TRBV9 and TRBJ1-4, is DSGVTQTPKHLITATGQRVTLRCSPRSGDLSVYWYQQSLDQGLQFLIQYYNGEERAKGNILERFSAQQFPDLHSELNLSSLELGDSALYFCASSPQGNNEKLFFGSGTQLSVL.

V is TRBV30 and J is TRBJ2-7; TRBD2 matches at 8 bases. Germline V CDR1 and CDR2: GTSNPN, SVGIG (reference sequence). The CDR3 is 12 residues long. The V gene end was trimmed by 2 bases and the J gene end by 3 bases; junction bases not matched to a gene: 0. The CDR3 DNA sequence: TGTGCCTGGAGTAGCGGGGGCTACGAGCAGTACTTC. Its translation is CAWSSGGYEQYF. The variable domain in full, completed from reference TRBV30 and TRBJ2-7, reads SQTIHQWPATLVQPVGSPLSLECTVEGTSNPNLYWYRQAAGRGLQLLFYSVGIGQISSEVPQNLSASRPQDRQFILSSKKLLLSDSGFYLCAWSSGGYEQYFGPGTRLTVT.

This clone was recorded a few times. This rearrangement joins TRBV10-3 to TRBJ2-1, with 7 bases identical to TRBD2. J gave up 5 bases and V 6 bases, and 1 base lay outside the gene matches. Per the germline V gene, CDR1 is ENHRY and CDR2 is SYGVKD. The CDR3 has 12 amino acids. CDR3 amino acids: CAIRRGDNEQFF. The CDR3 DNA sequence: TGTGCCATCAGACGGGGGGACAATGAGCAGTTCTTC.

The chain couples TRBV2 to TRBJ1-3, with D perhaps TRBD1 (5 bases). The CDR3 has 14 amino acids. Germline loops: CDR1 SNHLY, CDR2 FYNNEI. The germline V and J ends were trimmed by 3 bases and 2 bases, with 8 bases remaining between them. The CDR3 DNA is TGTGCCAGCAGTGATCGGACAACTGGAAACACCATATATTTT. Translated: CASSDRTTGNTIYF.

CDR3 protein: CASSQFSGTQETQYF. The CDR3 DNA follows: TGCGCCAGCAGCCAGTTTTCGGGAACTCAAGAGACCCAGTACTTC. The genes are TRBV4-1 and TRBJ2-5; possibly TRBD2 for D (5 bases). The CDR3 loop spans 15 amino acids. The V and J ends lost 3 bases and 2 bases respectively, with 13 bases between them. Germline V gene sequence: CDR1 MGHRA, CDR2 YSYEKL.

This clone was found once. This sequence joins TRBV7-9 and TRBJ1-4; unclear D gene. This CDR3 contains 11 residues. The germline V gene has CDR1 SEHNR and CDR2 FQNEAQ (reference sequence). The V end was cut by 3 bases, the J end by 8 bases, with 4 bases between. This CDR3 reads CASSFQEKLFF. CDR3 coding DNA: TGTGCCAGCAGCTTCCAGGAAAAACTGTTTTTT.